Sequencing of this T cell receptor (beta chain) was carried out in a study of cytomegalovirus exposure and HLA in healthy donors (dated by TCRdb to about 2017). Describing the broader study: An earlier analysis of approximately 600 of the donors reported more than 250 Gb of sequence data and around 110 million unique TCR beta sequences from roughly 180 million T cells. A separate validation cohort of roughly 120 different subjects was used in addition to the 666-subject first cohort. Every discovery cohort repertoire had been produced on one sequencing platform. The study aimed to test whether signatures of past pathogen exposure could be identified by cataloging public T cell receptors. Among the roughly 390 genotyped donors, under 90% belonged to the genetic ancestry cluster associated with self-reported Caucasian donors. Roughly 300 gigabases of sequencing data and some 85 million unique TCR sequences were included in an early release covering several hundred HLA-typed donors. An earlier analysis of around 580 of the donors used high-throughput TCR beta sequencing to judge whether each TCR beta V gene segment behaved as functional or pseudogenic. About five DR-DQ haplotypes were handled as single units for association and clustering because linkage in the cohort was strong. The study combined high-throughput TCR immunosequencing, statistical association of individual TCRs with disease status, and machine learning to predict cytomegalovirus infection status. In a later genetic analysis, genome-wide SNP genotypes for about 55% of the 666 donors were used, and that subset was treated as a discovery cohort. Class I and class II HLA loci were covered by the typing at four-digit resolution. The number of typed donors differed by locus: about 620-630 for A, B, C, DRB1 and DQB1; approximately 520 for DQA1; approximately 600 for DPA1; and about 470 for DPB1. To study patterns of TCR occurrence, a later analysis re-analyzed previously published TCR beta repertoires from 700 or so donors and added high-resolution HLA genotyping. In the later analysis, no new phenotypic data were used to find candidate immune exposures; instead, reliance was placed on TCR beta sequences and their occurrence across donors. Donor age, sex, ethnicity and CMV serostatus were compiled alongside the repertoire data. Among roughly 370 genotyped donors of the cohort, an average of approximately 230,000 unique TCR beta nucleotide sequences were sequenced per donor, around a sixth of them non-productive. The study used immunosequencing to profile the T cell repertoires of around 600 subjects and linked those repertoires to cytomegalovirus serostatus.

Comment on this clone: Its specific antigen is unknown. No base qualities exist here, and no much larger clone lies one base off it.

V trim: 1 base; J trim: 1 base; unmatched bases: 3. Inclusive of the bounding cysteine and phenylalanine, the CDR3 is 15 residues long. Here the CDR3 DNA is all that survives: 45 bases in frame from base 1. CDR1 and CDR2 are read off the germline V gene as MDHEN and SYDVKM. General study outcomes and caveats: A later analysis associated 16,951 TCR beta sequences with specific HLA alleles at a false discovery rate of 0.05. A further reported finding was that TCR beta sequences accurately predicted the HLA-A and HLA-B alleles for most subjects in the first cohort. The classifier was reported to diagnose cytomegalovirus status with high specificity and sensitivity in both the original cohort and the validation cohort. Immune exposure information for the cohort was limited to CMV serostatus. Some IMGT-functional V segments, including TRBV6-2 and TRBV6-3, could not be told apart with the 87-base-pair reads, so those segments were excluded. Presence/absence analyses assumed roughly uniform sequencing depth across donors, an assumption that may not hold. Because HLA typing was unavailable for some donors at each locus, only the typed subset was used in association tests. A later analysis found that HLA-associated TCR beta chains were more clonally expanded and had lower generation probabilities than equally common non-associated chains. Linkage disequilibrium might explain the correlated functional status among segregating V segments, but an unknown experimental factor could not be excluded. The study gave a list of some 150 TCR beta chains associated with cytomegalovirus. In an earlier analysis of fewer than 700 of the donors, most TCR beta V segments appeared in productive rearrangements about 87% or about 30% of the time, broadly matching IMGT annotations. Most CMV-associated TCR beta chains appeared to be HLA-restricted in a later analysis, and the HLA associations seemed to be driven largely by CMV exposure. V-gene and J-gene trimming of TCR beta chains was associated with a missense DCLRE1C variant in a later genetic analysis, and the association was replicated in an independent cohort. The authors suggested that the approach could potentially be generalized to other disease states and immunological phenotypes. According to a later analysis, parvovirus B19, influenza, CMV and Epstein-Barr virus appeared linked to several top co-occurrence clusters. Most TCR sequences were observed very rarely across donors, whereas some public TCRs were present in many individuals. In vitro tests confirmed that a few of the cytomegalovirus-associated TCR beta chains recognize cytomegalovirus antigens. A cluster of highly shared sequence variants was judged likely to be a technical artifact of the sequencing pipeline. In this cohort, only TCR beta chains were sequenced, and detectable features were limited by the absence of alpha or paired-chain data. According to a later genetic analysis, donors in an Asian-associated ancestry cluster had fewer N-insertions in productive TCRs than the roughly 700-donor mean. When HLA alleles, especially DR and DQ, strongly co-occurred, TCR associations were difficult to assign to individual alleles. In a later analysis, TCR association rates were found to vary across HLA loci, with the most associated TCRs seen for DRB1 alleles and the fewest for HLA-C alleles. Some 15 rarely observed V segments, including chromosome 9 orphons, were excluded from the earlier analysis of approximately 500 of the donors because counts were too low.

Library prep was done by the immunoSEQ multiplex PCR assay. For the multiplex PCR, a mixture combining 60 forward primers for TCR Vbeta segments and 13 reverse primers for TCR Jbeta segments was used. Amplification of the CDR3 region of rearranged TCR beta genes was performed with a multiplex PCR assay on genomic DNA. The amplified TCR beta libraries were sequenced on the Illumina HiSeq System as 87-base-pair reads. In the paper's pipeline: Across the roughly 640 repertoires, a later analysis counted roughly 84 million unique TCR beta chains, about 10 million of which were shared by at least two donors. Raw reads were error-corrected and collapsed into unique sequences with a nearest-neighbor algorithm that merged closely related sequences to remove PCR and sequencing errors. V, D and J gene segments were assigned by aligning CDR3 sequences to IMGT reference sequences. Each retained sequence needed at least a six-nucleotide match to both a V gene segment and a J gene segment. A rearrangement was called productive if the CDR3 had no stop codons and remained in frame with V and J, and every other rearrangement was called non-productive. Following IMGT convention, CDR3 was defined as the stretch from the second conserved V-encoded cysteine up to the conserved J-encoded phenylalanine. In an earlier analysis of roughly 580 of the donors, sequences lacking an unambiguous match to a single V gene segment were excluded. In an earlier analysis of 450 to 750 of the donors, a V segment was called functional when productive rearrangements were above 56.7%, and segregating when the standard deviation between donors exceeded 5%. A statistical classification framework was built to diagnose cytomegalovirus status from the catalog of TCR beta chain sequences. A later analysis assigned V and J genes by comparing TCR nucleotide sequences with IMGT/GENE-DB human TR gene sequences. The TCRdist pipeline was used in a later analysis to assign CDR3 sequences and most-parsimonious VDJ recombination scenarios. In a later analysis, each TCR beta chain was defined by its CDR3 amino acid sequence together with its V-gene family, and reads without a unique V-gene family were excluded. In a later analysis, 450 to 600 highly shared, low-generation-probability nucleotide sequences were removed to address suspected cross-contamination and a sequencing artifact. In a later analysis, a clonal expansion index was calculated for each public chain from normalized within-repertoire ranks of inferred template counts. In a later analysis, generation probabilities were computed using a VDJ recombination model fitted to out-of-frame rearrangements, and the results were checked against IGoR. In a later analysis, hypergeometric tests were used to score TCR-TCR, TCR-HLA and TCR-CMV co-occurrence, with a repertoire-size bias correction applied to TCR pairs. To estimate false discovery rates, a later analysis permuted the HLA or CMV assignments 20 times. In a later analysis, co-occurring TCRs were grouped with DBSCAN, and TCRdist sequence similarity was added when clustering was performed within HLA-allele-positive subsets. Repertoires with fewer than 30,000 or more than 120,000 public chains were left out of co-occurrence clustering, as were a handful of repertoires with anomalous nucleotide sharing. The table comes from immuneACCESS by way of TCRdb, which keeps in-frame sequences with V and J called. Part of the clones is missing from these tables; in studies checked, under half for an unresolved V gene and the rest for unknown reasons. The DNA was the basis for D and trimming; V, J and clone size are from that table. The sample table contains about 200,000 clones; only one count was recorded for 86% of them. The top ten hold more than 0.25% of the sample.

The cohort consisted of 670 or so healthy bone marrow donors. All cohort members were sampled while nominally healthy, although unrecorded immune exposures were likely present. The donor was CMV seronegative and belonged to the group of around 350 seronegative cohort members. A peripheral blood sample was collected from each donor, and TCR beta sequencing was performed on peripheral blood mononuclear cells. The Qiagen DNeasy Blood Extraction Kit was used to extract genomic DNA from the blood cell samples. The source is a woman aged 25-40 years in good health and CMV-seronegative. The rearrangement combines TRBV28 with TRBJ2-7, with 8 bases aligning to TRBD2. Sequencing was carried out using PBMCs. The CDR3 reads as follows: CASSLSGGQSYEQYF. The nucleotide sequence reads as follows: TGTGCCAGCAGTTTATCGGGGGGGCAGTCCTACGAGCAGTACTTC.